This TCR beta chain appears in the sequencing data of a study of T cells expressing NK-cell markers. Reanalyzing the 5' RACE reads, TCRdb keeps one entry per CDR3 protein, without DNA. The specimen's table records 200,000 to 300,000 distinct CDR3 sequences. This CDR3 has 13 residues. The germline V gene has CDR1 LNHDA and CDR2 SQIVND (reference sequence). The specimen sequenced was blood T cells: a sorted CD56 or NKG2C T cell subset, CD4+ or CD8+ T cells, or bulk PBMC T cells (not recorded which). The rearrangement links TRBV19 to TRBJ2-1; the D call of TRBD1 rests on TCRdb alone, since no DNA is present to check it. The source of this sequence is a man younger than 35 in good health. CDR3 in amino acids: CASLGAGGIEQFF. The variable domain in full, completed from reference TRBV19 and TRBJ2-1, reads DGGITQSPKYLFRKEGQNVTLSCEQNLNHDAMYWYRQDPGQGLRLIYYSQIVNDFQKGDIAEGYSVSREKKESFPLTVTSAQKNPTAFYLCASLGAGGIEQFFGPGTRLTVL.